Shown below are 8 T cell receptor beta chains from a single sample sequenced in a study of T cells in Graves' hyperthyroidism and ophthalmopathy. TCR beta CDR3 region amplification was performed from RNA transcripts. First-round RT-PCR targeting the TCR CDR3 was performed with the HTBI primer set. MiXCR, run by TCRdb on the multiplex PCR reads, gives a single entry per CDR3 protein. In the table there are some 350,000 distinct CDR3 sequences, 12% to 15% of which are singletons. The specimen sequenced was blood. These receptors originate from a woman in her 40s with Graves' ophthalmopathy.

This clonotype has ten or more counts. The chain is built from TRBV12-3 or TRBV12-4 and TRBJ2-1; 8 bases agree with TRBD2. Trimming took 3 bases from V and 8 from J; bases not matched to a gene: 9. The CDR3 spans 15 residues. The CDR3 here is CASSFPAGVVHEQFF. The DNA of the CDR3 is TGTGCCAGCAGTTTCCCAGCGGGAGTGGTACATGAGCAGTTCTTC.

The V call is TRBV15, the J call TRBJ1-4, with D hard to call. V was clipped by 0 bases and J by 7 bases, with 9 bases between them. Germline V lookup: CDR1 LNHNV, CDR2 YYDKDF (reference sequence). The CDR3 consists of 14 residues. Here the CDR3 DNA reads TGTGCCACCAGCAGAGATTCGCATCCTGAAAAACTGTTTTTT. Its protein product is CATSRDSHPEKLFF.

The table lists this clonotype with many counts. V is TRBV7-2 and J is TRBJ2-7, with a possible D match to TRBD2 (7 bases). CDR3 length: 15 residues. From germline, CDR1 is SGHTA and CDR2 FQGNSA. Trimming left V 1 base short and J 4 bases short, with 14 bases between. Written as DNA, the CDR3 is TGTGCCAGCAGCTTAGAGGGGGGGCTAGGGTACGAGCAGTACTTC. It encodes CASSLEGGLGYEQYF.

There are many counts of this clonotype. The chain recombines TRBV3-1 with TRBJ2-5; D call uncertain. Germline CDR1 and CDR2: LGHDT and YNNKEL (reference sequence). Trimming pared 5 bases from V and 7 bases from J, leaving 8 bases between. This CDR3 comprises 11 residues. DNA for the CDR3: TGTGCCAGCAGCTCCCTGGTGACCCAGTACTTC. Its protein is CASSSLVTQYF.

The table lists this clonotype with many counts. The chain uses TRBV7-9 and TRBJ2-3, with TRBD2 as a possible D gene (6 bases). The germline V and J ends were trimmed by 2 bases and 2 bases, with 14 bases remaining between them. Germline CDR1 reads SEHNR; CDR2 reads FQNEAQ (reference sequence). This CDR3 spans 16 amino acids. The CDR3 is CASSLSTGDLTDTQYF. The CDR3 DNA follows: TGTGCCAGCAGCTTATCTACGGGGGACCTCACAGATACGCAGTATTTT. Using reference TRBV7-9 and TRBJ2-3 for the parts outside the CDR3, the full variable domain is DTGVSQNPRHKITKRGQNVTFRCDPISEHNRLYWYRQTLGQGPEFLTYFQNEAQLEKSRLLSDRFSAERPKGSFSTLEIQRTEQGDSAMYLCASSLSTGDLTDTQYFGPGTRLTVL.

Many counts were recorded for this clonotype. The V call is TRBV5-6, the J call TRBJ2-7; D ambiguous. Germline V gene sequence: CDR1 SGHDT, CDR2 YYEEEE. V dropped 1 base and J dropped 3 bases, with 8 bases sitting between them. The CDR3 loop spans 13 amino acids. The DNA for the CDR3 is TGTGCCAGCAGCTTGAACGATGGCTACGAGCAGTACTTC. Residues: CASSLNDGYEQYF.

This clonotype was counted at least ten times. V and J are TRBV20-1 and TRBJ2-1; maybe TRBD2 (5 bases). Germline lookup yields CDR1 DFQATT and CDR2 SNEGSKA (reference sequence). V shed 7 bases and J shed 0 bases, with 7 bases lying between them. The CDR3 has 12 residues. The CDR3 coding sequence is TGCAGTGGAGGGAGCTCCTACAATGAGCAGTTCTTC. Its protein product is CSGGSSYNEQFF.

There are a few counts of this clonotype. This rearrangement joins TRBV5-1 to TRBJ1-1; tentatively, D is TRBD1 (5 bases). Germline CDR1 and CDR2: SGHRS and YFSETQ. V lost 0 bases, J lost 0 bases, and 12 bases lay in between. There are 16 residues in the CDR3. CDR3 DNA: TGCGCCAGCAGCTTGGATGGGGGAGCCATGAACACTGAAGCTTTCTTT. It yields the protein CASSLDGGAMNTEAFF.